This is a list of T cell receptor beta chains from one sample in a study of identifying expanded T cells in peripheral blood. TCRdb keeps only in-frame clones here, not all; method: immunoSEQ multiplex PCR. The repertoire holds fewer than 85,000 clones, with 89% as singletons. Sequenced: blood. Receptors originate from a person aged 18 to 70 in good health. Each CDR3 is given with its conserved first and last residue. D genes are given only for firm matches. Size is stated for part of the rows, as once, few or many counts, or as a class when the clone is expanded.

d_gene: -
v_gene: TRBV7-2
abundance: -
j_gene: TRBJ2-2
CDR3aa: CASSPRTANTGELFF
CDR3nt: TGTGCCAGCAGCCCCCGGACGGCGAACACCGGGGAGCTGTTTTTT

d_gene: -
v_gene: TRBV6-5
abundance: -
j_gene: TRBJ2-4
CDR3aa: CASSYSQMGIQYF
CDR3nt: TGTGCCAGCAGTTATTCCCAGATGGGAATTCAGTACTTC

d_gene: -
v_gene: TRBV7-8
abundance: -
j_gene: TRBJ2-1
CDR3aa: CASSLSGSYNEQFF
CDR3nt: TGTGCCAGCAGCTTATCCGGCAGCTACAATGAGCAGTTCTTC

d_gene: -
v_gene: TRBV6-5
abundance: once
j_gene: TRBJ2-7
CDR3aa: CASSYFGEIDEQYF
CDR3nt: TGTGCCAGCAGTTACTTCGGGGAAATCGACGAGCAGTACTTC

d_gene: TRBD2
v_gene: TRBV11-2
abundance: -
j_gene: TRBJ2-2
CDR3aa: CASTPGLAGGLNTGELFF
CDR3nt: TGTGCCAGCACCCCGGGACTAGCGGGGGGTTTGAACACCGGGGAGCTGTTTTTT

d_gene: -
v_gene: TRBV6-6
abundance: -
j_gene: TRBJ1-5
CDR3aa: CASKLREGDQPQHF
CDR3nt: TGTGCCAGCAAGTTACGGGAGGGTGATCAGCCCCAGCATTTT

d_gene: TRBD1
v_gene: TRBV6-1
abundance: -
j_gene: TRBJ1-4
CDR3aa: CASRAGQKNEKLFF
CDR3nt: TGTGCCAGCAGGGCGGGACAGAAGAATGAAAAACTGTTTTTT

d_gene: TRBD1
v_gene: TRBV28
abundance: -
j_gene: TRBJ1-5
CDR3aa: CASSSAAAGGTSQHF
CDR3nt: TGTGCCAGCAGTTCTGCCGCGGCAGGGGGGACATCCCAGCATTTT

d_gene: -
v_gene: TRBV27
abundance: -
j_gene: TRBJ1-5
CDR3aa: CASSLYGIGGNNQPQHF
CDR3nt: TGTGCCAGCAGTTTATACGGCATCGGAGGGAACAATCAGCCCCAGCATTTT

d_gene: TRBD1
v_gene: TRBV28
abundance: -
j_gene: TRBJ1-5
CDR3aa: CASSSGGADQPQHF
CDR3nt: TGTGCCAGCAGTTCAGGGGGCGCCGATCAGCCCCAGCATTTT

d_gene: -
v_gene: TRBV11-2
abundance: -
j_gene: TRBJ2-7
CDR3aa: CASSLLPTGSYEQYF
CDR3nt: TGTGCCAGCAGCTTACTTCCGACAGGCTCCTACGAGCAGTACTTC

d_gene: -
v_gene: TRBV21-1
abundance: -
j_gene: TRBJ1-1
CDR3aa: CASSRPPGMSQNTEAFF
CDR3nt: TGTGCCAGCAGCAGGCCCCCGGGGATGTCCCAAAACACTGAAGCTTTCTTT

d_gene: -
v_gene: TRBV10-2
abundance: -
j_gene: TRBJ2-1
CDR3aa: CASGPSSYNEQFF
CDR3nt: TGCGCCAGCGGCCCTAGCTCCTACAATGAGCAGTTCTTC

d_gene: TRBD1
v_gene: TRBV18
abundance: few
j_gene: TRBJ2-5
CDR3aa: CASSPPLGEGGQVFQETQYF
CDR3nt: TGTGCCAGCTCACCACCGTTAGGTGAGGGTGGACAGGTGTTCCAAGAGACCCAGTACTTC

d_gene: -
v_gene: TRBV11-2
abundance: -
j_gene: TRBJ2-4
CDR3aa: CASSLDTRSAYF
CDR3nt: TGTGCCAGCAGCTTAGATACAAGGAGCGCGTACTTC

d_gene: -
v_gene: TRBV10-3
abundance: -
j_gene: TRBJ2-3
CDR3aa: CAISGDSGLGTDTQYF
CDR3nt: TGTGCCATCAGTGGGGATTCAGGACTCGGCACAGATACGCAGTATTTT

d_gene: TRBD1
v_gene: TRBV7-8
abundance: -
j_gene: TRBJ1-5
CDR3aa: CASSRDRGDHQPQHF
CDR3nt: TGTGCCAGCAGCCGGGACAGGGGCGATCATCAGCCCCAGCATTTT

d_gene: -
v_gene: TRBV11-2
abundance: once
j_gene: TRBJ1-4
CDR3aa: CASSPSTATTNEKLFF
CDR3nt: TGTGCCAGCAGCCCGTCGACGGCCACAACTAATGAAAAACTGTTTTTT

d_gene: TRBD2
v_gene: TRBV6-6
abundance: -
j_gene: TRBJ2-3
CDR3aa: CASVASGGDTQYF
CDR3nt: TGTGCCAGCGTGGCTAGCGGGGGAGATACGCAGTATTTT

d_gene: -
v_gene: TRBV9
abundance: -
j_gene: TRBJ1-2
CDR3aa: CASSARGQPTNYGYTF
CDR3nt: TGTGCCAGCAGCGCCAGAGGACAGCCGACGAACTATGGCTACACCTTC

d_gene: -
v_gene: TRBV27
abundance: -
j_gene: TRBJ2-3
CDR3aa: CASSSRILGDTQYF
CDR3nt: TGTGCCAGCAGTTCCCGGATCCTTGGAGATACGCAGTATTTT

d_gene: -
v_gene: TRBV4-1
abundance: once
j_gene: TRBJ1-1
CDR3aa: CASSQEPGITEAFF
CDR3nt: TGCGCCAGCAGCCAAGAACCAGGGATCACTGAAGCTTTCTTT

d_gene: -
v_gene: TRBV25-1
abundance: -
j_gene: TRBJ1-2
CDR3aa: CASSAIGGLGYTF
CDR3nt: TGTGCCAGCAGTGCTATCGGGGGCCTTGGCTACACCTTC

d_gene: -
v_gene: TRBV5-1
abundance: -
j_gene: TRBJ2-7
CDR3aa: CASSDRISYEQYF
CDR3nt: TGCGCCAGCAGCGACAGGATCTCCTACGAGCAGTACTTC

d_gene: TRBD2
v_gene: TRBV7-2
abundance: -
j_gene: TRBJ2-7
CDR3aa: CASSPGLAGGEQYF
CDR3nt: TGTGCCAGCAGCCCGGGACTAGCGGGGGGAGAGCAGTACTTC

d_gene: -
v_gene: TRBV6-1
abundance: -
j_gene: TRBJ1-1
CDR3aa: CASNLDSWNTEAFF
CDR3nt: TGTGCCAGCAACCTCGACAGTTGGAACACTGAAGCTTTCTTT

d_gene: -
v_gene: TRBV19
abundance: -
j_gene: TRBJ2-2
CDR3aa: CASGYPQGGELFF
CDR3nt: TGTGCCAGTGGCTACCCTCAAGGGGGGGAGCTGTTTTTT

d_gene: -
v_gene: TRBV14
abundance: -
j_gene: TRBJ1-2
CDR3aa: CASSSGTVSGYTF
CDR3nt: TGTGCCAGCAGTTCCGGGACGGTGAGTGGCTACACCTTC

d_gene: TRBD1
v_gene: TRBV19
abundance: -
j_gene: TRBJ2-2
CDR3aa: CASSPTGTGELFF
CDR3nt: TGTGCCAGTAGTCCGACAGGGACCGGGGAGCTGTTTTTT

d_gene: TRBD1
v_gene: TRBV18
abundance: -
j_gene: TRBJ2-1
CDR3aa: CASSRTGGIYNEQFF
CDR3nt: TGTGCCAGCTCAAGGACAGGGGGCATATACAATGAGCAGTTCTTC

d_gene: -
v_gene: TRBV30
abundance: -
j_gene: TRBJ2-5
CDR3aa: CAWSWVRQETQYF
CDR3nt: TGTGCCTGGAGTTGGGTTCGACAAGAGACCCAGTACTTC

d_gene: -
v_gene: TRBV5-4
abundance: once
j_gene: TRBJ2-1
CDR3aa: CASSQEGLYNEQFF
CDR3nt: TGTGCCAGCAGCCAAGAGGGACTTTACAATGAGCAGTTCTTC

d_gene: TRBD2
v_gene: TRBV5-1
abundance: -
j_gene: TRBJ2-1
CDR3aa: CASSSTSGTYNEQFF
CDR3nt: TGCGCCAGCAGCTCGACTAGCGGGACCTACAATGAGCAGTTCTTC

d_gene: TRBD2
v_gene: TRBV5-4
abundance: -
j_gene: TRBJ2-5
CDR3aa: CASSPGTSGRGETQYF
CDR3nt: TGTGCCAGCAGTCCCGGGACTAGCGGGAGAGGGGAGACCCAGTACTTC

d_gene: -
v_gene: TRBV5-5
abundance: -
j_gene: TRBJ2-5
CDR3aa: CASSFSVGETQYF
CDR3nt: TGTGCCAGCAGCTTTTCGGTAGGAGAGACCCAGTACTTC

d_gene: TRBD1
v_gene: TRBV12-5
abundance: -
j_gene: TRBJ2-5
CDR3aa: CASGLTGGQETQYF
CDR3nt: TGTGCTAGTGGCTTAACAGGGGGCCAAGAGACCCAGTACTTC

d_gene: TRBD1
v_gene: TRBV7-9
abundance: once
j_gene: TRBJ2-7
CDR3aa: CASSYYGTATYEQYF
CDR3nt: TGTGCCAGCAGCTACTACGGGACAGCGACCTACGAGCAGTACTTC

d_gene: -
v_gene: TRBV7-2
abundance: once
j_gene: TRBJ1-3
CDR3aa: CASSLSGGLGNTIYF
CDR3nt: TGTGCCAGCAGCTTAAGCGGGGGATTAGGAAACACCATATATTTT

d_gene: TRBD1
v_gene: TRBV6-6
abundance: -
j_gene: TRBJ2-7
CDR3aa: CASSWGQGFYEQYF
CDR3nt: TGTGCCAGCAGTTGGGGACAGGGATTTTACGAGCAGTACTTC

d_gene: -
v_gene: TRBV5-6
abundance: -
j_gene: TRBJ2-5
CDR3aa: CASSLTAQETQYF
CDR3nt: TGTGCCAGCAGCTTGACAGCCCAAGAGACCCAGTACTTC

d_gene: -
v_gene: TRBV2
abundance: -
j_gene: TRBJ1-4
CDR3aa: CATTGSNEKLFF
CDR3nt: TGTGCCACAACGGGGTCTAATGAAAAACTGTTTTTT

d_gene: TRBD1
v_gene: TRBV6-5
abundance: -
j_gene: TRBJ1-5
CDR3aa: CASSYGTGNQPQHF
CDR3nt: TGTGCCAGCAGTTACGGGACAGGGAATCAGCCCCAGCATTTT